These 27 T cell receptor beta chains originate from one sample sequenced in a study of regulatory T cells in long-lasting Graves disease. Through Arm-PCR of CDR3 regions and iRepertoire HTBI primers, TCR beta libraries were built. TCRdb re-derived calls from the multiplex PCR reads in MiXCR, one entry per CDR3 protein. Of fewer than 450,000 distinct CDR3 sequences in the sample, roughly a quarter were seen once. Time point of the sample: persistent/refractory GD, antithyroid drugs over 5 years with positive TRAb. Isolated PBMC RNA provided the starting material for the TCR library. Sequences were derived from peripheral blood mononuclear cells (PBMCs), sampled when the disease was refractory, from a patient treated with antithyroid drugs. These receptors all stem from a female donor with Graves disease.

This rearrangement joins TRBV29-1 to TRBJ1-1; a weak D match, TRBD1 (6 bases). The CDR3 has 14 amino acids. The germline gives CDR1 SQVTM, CDR2 ANQGSEA. V shed 5 bases and J shed 6 bases, with 19 bases lying between them. Here the CDR3 reads CSVQFGGTGAEAFF. CDR3 nucleotides: TGCAGCGTTCAGTTCGGGGGCACGGGGGCTGAAGCTTTCTTT.

In its sample, this clonotype was seen a few times. This chain links TRBV20-1 with TRBJ2-7; D might be TRBD1 (5 bases). This CDR3 comprises 12 residues. Germline V gene lookup returns CDR1 DFQATT and CDR2 SNEGSKA (reference sequence). V lost 0 bases, J lost 6 bases, and 9 bases lay in between. In DNA, the CDR3 is TGCAGTGCTAGAGAGGACACTCTCGAGCAGTACTTC. Encoded protein: CSAREDTLEQYF.

This sequence joins TRBV20-1 and TRBJ2-5; maybe TRBD2 (5 bases). The germline V gene encodes CDR1 DFQATT and CDR2 SNEGSKA (reference sequence). CDR3 size: 13 residues. The V end lost 1 base, the J end lost 4 bases, and 10 bases lay between the germline ends. This CDR3 reads CSARVRVGETQYF. CDR3 sequence (DNA): TGCAGTGCTAGAGTGAGGGTGGGAGAGACCCAGTACTTC.

This clonotype was found many times. The genes are TRBV5-1 and TRBJ2-7; D uncertain. The germline V gene encodes CDR1 SGHRS and CDR2 YFSETQ. V lost 0 bases, J lost 2 bases, and 6 bases lay in between. The CDR3 loop spans 13 amino acids. CDR3 coding DNA: TGCGCCAGCAGCTTGGACGGTACCTACGAGCAGTACTTC. Translation gives CASSLDGTYEQYF. Looking up the rest from reference TRBV5-1 and TRBJ2-7 gives the full variable domain: KAGVTQTPRYLIKTRGQQVTLSCSPISGHRSVSWYQQTPGQGLQFLFEYFSETQRNKGNFPGRFSGRQFSNSRSEMNVSTLELGDSALYLCASSLDGTYEQYFGPGTRLTVT.

The chain carries TRBV9 and TRBJ2-1, with D perhaps matching TRBD2 (6 bases). Germline V gene data show CDR1 as SGDLS and CDR2 as YYNGEE. Trimming removed 0 bases from V and 7 bases from J, with 17 bases in between. The CDR3 loop spans 16 amino acids. The CDR3 reads CASSVAYGGTANEQFF. DNA of the CDR3: TGTGCCAGCAGCGTAGCTTACGGCGGGACTGCGAATGAGCAGTTCTTC.

The rearrangement joins TRBV7-2 to TRBJ2-2, with 12 bases that match TRBD2. The V segment lost 1 base and the J segment 3 bases; nucleotides outside the gene matches: 3. There are 17 residues in the CDR3. In germline, CDR1 is SGHTA, CDR2 FQGNSA. The CDR3 protein is CASSLVASGRDTGELFF. The CDR3 DNA reads TGTGCCAGCAGCTTAGTGGCTAGCGGGAGGGACACCGGGGAGCTGTTTTTT.

This clonotype appeared many times. This chain connects TRBV28 to TRBJ1-1; a possible D gene is TRBD1 (5 bases). The germline V gene encodes CDR1 MDHEN and CDR2 SYDVKM. The CDR3 is 19 amino acids. V was trimmed by 10 bases and J by 2 bases, leaving 32 bases between them. The CDR3 DNA is TGTGCCACCAATCCGCCTACAGGCTACCCTTGGAGGATAAACACTGAAGCTTTCTTT. Protein sequence: CATNPPTGYPWRINTEAFF.

This chain uses TRBV2 with TRBJ2-4; 9 positions agree with TRBD2. The CDR3 loop spans 16 amino acids. The germline CDR1 and CDR2 sequences are SNHLY and FYNNEI. V trimming: 6 bases; J trimming: 3 bases; junction bases outside the gene matches: 9. CDR3 residues: CASSLVAGGSKNIQYF. The CDR3 bases are TGTGCCAGCAGCTTAGTGGCGGGAGGGAGCAAAAACATTCAGTACTTC.

This chain links TRBV19 with TRBJ2-5; 12 nucleotides align to TRBD1. Trimming cost V 5 bases and J 3 bases; bases outside gene matches: 7. CDR1 is LNHDA and CDR2 is SQIVND in the germline V gene (reference sequence). The CDR3 runs 16 residues. This CDR3 is CASSPAGTGGEETQYF. The CDR3 DNA reads as TGTGCCAGTAGTCCAGCCGGGACAGGGGGCGAAGAGACCCAGTACTTC. Filled out from reference TRBV19 and TRBJ2-5, the complete variable domain reads DGGITQSPKYLFRKEGQNVTLSCEQNLNHDAMYWYRQDPGQGLRLIYYSQIVNDFQKGDIAEGYSVSREKKESFPLTVTSAQKNPTAFYLCASSPAGTGGEETQYFGPGTRLLVL.

The chain uses TRBV25-1 and TRBJ2-3, with TRBD2 matching 9 bases. The CDR3 has 15 amino acids. Germline V gene data show CDR1 as MGHDK and CDR2 as SYGVNS. V trimming: 8 bases; J trimming: 2 bases; junction bases outside the gene matches: 8. CDR3 region: CASAGTSRLTDTQYF. The CDR3 nucleotides read TGTGCCAGCGCCGGGACTAGCCGACTCACAGATACGCAGTATTTT.

This clonotype was found many times. The chain couples TRBV20-1 to TRBJ2-5; D possibly corresponds to TRBD2 (5 bases). The CDR3 runs 13 residues. Looked up from germline, CDR1 is DFQATT and CDR2 is SNEGSKA (reference sequence). Trimming cost V 3 bases and J 3 bases, with 11 bases left between them. CDR3 DNA sequence: TGCAGTGCTAGCTCCGGGATCAAAGAGACCCAGTACTTC. This sequence encodes CSASSGIKETQYF.

This chain joins TRBV7-9 and TRBJ2-7; tentatively, D is TRBD2 (6 bases). Germline V gene sequence: CDR1 SEHNR, CDR2 FQNEAQ (reference sequence). The CDR3 covers 15 residues. V dropped 8 bases and J dropped 2 bases, with 19 bases sitting between them. Written as DNA, the CDR3 is TGTGCCAGCTTTAAAAGCGGGCCGGACGCCTACGAGCAGTACTTC. As protein: CASFKSGPDAYEQYF.

For the CDR3, the DNA is TGTGCCAGCAGTTACTCAGGGTTTGGCACCTACGAGCAGTACTTC. Amino acid sequence: CASSYSGFGTYEQYF. The rearrangement links TRBV6-2 or TRBV6-3 to TRBJ2-7; D call uncertain. In germline, CDR1 is MNHEY, CDR2 SVGEGT. This CDR3 spans 15 amino acids. V dropped 0 bases and J dropped 2 bases, with 11 bases sitting between them.

This clonotype was seen a single time. At one end the junction does not follow the germline gene, possibly because of a read error. CDR3 protein: CASSQDEYPIRHF. In nucleotides, the CDR3 is TGCGCCAGCAGCCAAGATGAGTACCCCATTCGACACTTC. V gene TRBV11-2 combines with J gene TRBJ2-5, with D unresolved. CDR1 is SGHAT and CDR2 is FQNNGV in the germline V gene. This CDR3 comprises 13 residues.

The chain combines TRBV3-1 with TRBJ1-2, with TRBD1 as a possible D gene (5 bases). The germline V gene encodes CDR1 LGHDT and CDR2 YNNKEL (reference sequence). The V gene lost 1 base and the J gene lost 4 bases, with 10 bases spanning the gap. CDR3 length: 14 residues. Here the CDR3 reads CASSQGGTAYGYTF. DNA of the CDR3: TGTGCCAGCAGCCAAGGAGGGACGGCCTATGGCTACACCTTC.

The chain links TRBV6-5 to TRBJ2-5; 11 nucleotides agree with TRBD2. V dropped 0 bases and J dropped 0; count of bases not matched to a gene: 3. Per the germline V gene, CDR1 is MNHEY and CDR2 is SVGAGI. The CDR3 sequence is 17 residues long. As DNA, the CDR3 is TGTGCCAGCAGTTACTCGGGACTAGCGGTGAACCAAGAGACCCAGTACTTC. Its protein is CASSYSGLAVNQETQYF.

The rearrangement joins TRBV5-1 to TRBJ2-6, with 7 bases aligning to TRBD1. With V trimmed by 0 bases and J by 0 bases, 12 bases remained unmatched. Per germline, CDR1 SGHRS and CDR2 YFSETQ. The CDR3 spans 20 residues. The CDR3 spells CASSLEDSRGRASGANVLTF. Here the CDR3 DNA reads TGCGCCAGCAGCTTGGAGGACTCAAGGGGGCGGGCCTCTGGGGCCAACGTCCTGACTTTC.

This clonotype turned up a few times. The chain joins TRBV5-6 to TRBJ2-4; 7 nucleotides line up with TRBD1. Trimming at V came to 4 bases and at J to 8 bases, leaving 3 bases not matched to a gene. The CDR3 loop spans 12 amino acids. The germline V gene has CDR1 SGHDT and CDR2 YYEEEE. The CDR3 DNA reads TGTGCCAGCAGCCGACAGGGTTACATTCAGTACTTC. Protein sequence: CASSRQGYIQYF.

This chain connects TRBV19 to TRBJ2-1, with a tentative D call TRBD1 (5 bases). Germline values: CDR1 LNHDA, CDR2 SQIVND (reference sequence). Trimming took 5 bases from V and 2 from J, leaving 10 bases between them. This CDR3 region has 14 residues. The CDR3 here is CASSHQGTYNEQFF. DNA of the CDR3: TGTGCCAGTAGTCACCAGGGTACCTACAATGAGCAGTTCTTC.

In this sample, this clonotype turned up a few times. DNA of the CDR3: TGTGCCAGCAGTTTTGGTTATCGGACTAGCAGCTACGAGCAGTACTTC. As protein: CASSFGYRTSSYEQYF. The chain recombines TRBV12-3 or TRBV12-4 with TRBJ2-7, with 8 positions matching TRBD2. The length of the CDR3 is 16 residues. J gave up 3 bases and V 3 bases, and 10 bases lay outside the gene matches.

V is TRBV30 and J is TRBJ1-3, with D uncertain. The CDR3 runs 16 residues. V dropped 4 bases and J dropped 0 bases, with 16 bases sitting between them. Germline V gene sequence: CDR1 GTSNPN, CDR2 SVGIG (reference sequence). CDR3 in amino acids: CAWTAGISGSGNTIYF. DNA of the CDR3: TGTGCCTGGACCGCCGGGATCTCGGGCTCTGGAAACACCATATATTTT.

This clonotype has ten or more counts. The V gene is TRBV28, the J gene TRBJ1-5; 9 bases agree with TRBD1. Germline CDR1 is MDHEN and CDR2 is SYDVKM. With 6 bases clipped from V and 5 bases from J, the junction kept 17 bases outside the gene matches. The CDR3 runs 18 residues. As DNA, the CDR3 is TGTGCCAGCAGGAAGCACTCCGGGACAGGGAATTTAGATCAGCCCCAGCATTTT. It is translated as CASRKHSGTGNLDQPQHF.

The genes are TRBV20-1 and TRBJ2-5; D gene uncertain. The CDR3 is 14 amino acids. Trimming pared 8 bases from V and 1 base from J, leaving 17 bases between. The V gene's germline CDR1 is DFQATT and CDR2 SNEGSKA (reference sequence). CDR3 sequence: CSSKGTNVQETQYF. DNA for the CDR3: TGCAGTTCTAAGGGTACGAATGTCCAAGAGACCCAGTACTTC.

This clonotype has more than one count but fewer than ten. The V gene is TRBV29-1, the J gene TRBJ2-4; TRBD1 aligns across 12 bases. The ends lost 4 bases at V and 0 bases at J; junction bases unmatched: 7. The CDR3 loop spans 17 amino acids. Germline CDR1 SQVTM, CDR2 ANQGSEA. The CDR3 nucleotides are TGCAGCGTTGTCGGGACAGGGGGCCGTCTAGCCAAAAACATTCAGTACTTC. It codes for CSVVGTGGRLAKNIQYF.

This chain uses TRBV7-2 with TRBJ2-4; TRBD2 might be the D (6 bases). The length of the CDR3 is 19 residues. Germline V gene data show CDR1 as SGHTA and CDR2 as FQGNSA. V shed 4 bases and J shed 0 bases, with 22 bases lying between them. The CDR3 sequence: CASSSGATRSPLAKNIQYF. The CDR3 DNA sequence: TGTGCCAGCAGCTCTGGAGCGACTAGGTCACCACTAGCCAAAAACATTCAGTACTTC. The full variable domain, completed using reference TRBV7-2 and TRBJ2-4, is GAGVSQSPSNKVTEKGKDVELRCDPISGHTALYWYRQSLGQGLEFLIYFQGNSAPDKSGLPSDRFSAERTGGSVSTLTIQRTQQEDSAVYLCASSSGATRSPLAKNIQYFGAGTRLSVL.

This clonotype was observed a few times. The chain uses TRBV5-5 and TRBJ1-1; tentatively, D is TRBD1 (6 bases). Germline V gene lookup returns CDR1 SGHKS and CDR2 YYEKEE (reference sequence). Trimming stripped 0 bases from V and 4 bases from J, with 16 bases between. This CDR3 has 16 amino acids. CDR3: CASSLASGTPSTEAFF. CDR3 sequence (DNA): TGTGCCAGCAGCTTGGCCTCCGGGACACCGAGCACTGAAGCTTTCTTT.

The sample holds a few counts of this clonotype. The chain uses TRBV6-1 and TRBJ2-7; TRBD2 matches 8 bases. V was pared by 5 bases and J by 2 bases, with 5 bases of the junction left unmatched. The germline gives CDR1 MNHNS, CDR2 SASEGT. The CDR3 contains 14 residues. The CDR3 sequence is CASSPGGPPYEQYF. Written as DNA, the CDR3 is TGTGCCAGCAGTCCGGGAGGGCCCCCCTACGAGCAGTACTTC.